The next 25 T cell receptor beta chains were all read from a single sample in a study of T cell clonotyping in hematopoietic cell transplantation. Clones were sequenced by immunoSEQ multiplex PCR, and TCRdb holds only the in-frame ones, with some missing. The sample includes roughly 44,000 clones, 85% seen only once; the top ten take roughly 3.1%. Stated time point: recipient sample about 28 days before transplant, after cytoreduction. The starting material was peripheral blood mononuclear cells, obtained before stem cell transplant. These receptors all come from a man in his 60s with acute myeloid leukemia. Some clones in this sample may be carry-over from other donors' samples.

This clone was detected only once. In the same sample, other DNA sequences code for this CDR3. The chain links TRBV29-1 to TRBJ1-1; perhaps TRBD1 as D (5 bases). The CDR3 runs 13 residues. Germline V gene data show CDR1 as SQVTM and CDR2 as ANQGSEA. V lost 7 bases, J lost 0 bases, and 12 bases lay in between. CDR3 region: CSAPEGLNTEAFF. For the CDR3, the DNA is TGCAGCGCGCCGGAGGGACTGAACACTGAAGCTTTCTTT.

The chain joins TRBV19 to TRBJ1-1, with D perhaps TRBD1 (5 bases). Trimming stripped 6 bases from V and 3 bases from J, with 17 bases between. Germline CDR1 LNHDA, CDR2 SQIVND (reference sequence). The CDR3 length is 15 residues. CDR3 residues: CASSIGAAGDTEAFF. The DNA of the CDR3 is TGTGCCAGTAGCATCGGGGCCGCGGGGGACACTGAAGCTTTCTTT.

The rearrangement joins TRBV28 to TRBJ1-1; D call uncertain. This CDR3 is 15 amino acids long. Germline CDR1 reads MDHEN; CDR2 reads SYDVKM. V was pared by 3 bases and J by 1 base, with 12 bases between. The CDR3 sequence: CASSFGVKANTEAFF. The CDR3 bases are TGTGCCAGCAGTTTCGGTGTAAAAGCGAACACTGAAGCTTTCTTT.

In its sample, this clone was seen a few times. In DNA, the CDR3 is TGTGCCAGCAGGAGAGAGGGGTCTGGAAACACCATATATTTT. As protein: CASRREGSGNTIYF. This chain links TRBV7-9 with TRBJ1-3, with TRBD1 as a possible D gene (5 bases). Germline V CDR1 and CDR2: SEHNR, FQNEAQ (reference sequence). This CDR3 has 14 amino acids. The V end lost 6 bases, the J end lost 1 base, and 10 bases lay between the germline ends.

The V gene is TRBV28, the J gene TRBJ1-6, with D unclear. This CDR3 has 13 residues. V lost 4 bases and J 8 bases, leaving 9 bases between the germline ends. Germline CDR1 reads MDHEN; CDR2 reads SYDVKM. CDR3 sequence reads: CASSSSMDSPLHF. CDR3 nucleotide sequence: TGTGCCAGCAGTTCCAGCATGGATTCACCCCTCCACTTT.

The chain employs TRBV2 and TRBJ2-3; perhaps TRBD2 as D (6 bases). V gave up 8 bases and J gave up 0 bases, with 18 bases separating them. This CDR3 is 16 amino acids long. CDR1 and CDR2 from the germline V gene are SNHLY and FYNNEI. The CDR3 here is CASSRRGATSTDTQYF. The CDR3 nucleotides are TGTGCCAGCTCTAGGCGGGGAGCCACTAGCACAGATACGCAGTATTTT.

This chain uses TRBV6-1 with TRBJ2-1; D unclear. V shed 8 bases and J shed 0 bases, with 11 bases lying between them. The CDR3 spans 14 residues. Germline V gene sequence: CDR1 MNHNS, CDR2 SASEGT. CDR3 DNA: TGTGCCAGCGGGATCACCACCTCCTACAATGAGCAGTTCTTC. It is translated as CASGITTSYNEQFF.

This clone showed up just a few times. This sequence joins TRBV11-2 and TRBJ2-5; D may be TRBD2 (6 bases). Trimming took 5 bases from V and 9 from J, leaving 10 bases between them. The CDR3 totals 11 residues. The germline gives CDR1 SGHAT, CDR2 FQNNGV. Here the CDR3 reads CASSTWGAQYF. The CDR3 DNA is TGTGCCAGCAGCACCTGGGGGGCCCAGTACTTC.

The chain joins TRBV6-5 to TRBJ2-7; D is possibly TRBD2 (5 bases). Germline CDR1 MNHEY, CDR2 SVGAGI. The length of the CDR3 is 14 residues. The V gene lost 0 bases and the J gene lost 2 bases, with 8 bases spanning the gap. The CDR3 sequence: CASSYSGGPYEQYF. CDR3 DNA: TGTGCCAGCAGTTACTCGGGCGGGCCCTACGAGCAGTACTTC.

This clone was picked up one time. The chain recombines TRBV2 with TRBJ2-6; 9 bases fit TRBD1. The CDR3 loop spans 15 amino acids. Germline-derived CDR1 and CDR2 are SNHLY and FYNNEI. Germline trimming cut 6 bases from V and 2 bases from J; bases unmatched to any gene: 2. In DNA, the CDR3 is TGTGCCAGCAGGGGGGACAGGGCTGGGGCCAACGTCCTGACTTTC. Its translation: CASRGDRAGANVLTF.

J is TRBJ1-2 and V is TRBV7-5; the D call TRBD1 from the table was never checked on the DNA. TRBV7-5 is classified as a pseudogene. The CDR3 spans 15 residues. This CDR3 is CARSSDSARFYGYTF. In DNA, the CDR3 is TGTGCCAGAAGCTCCGACAGTGCTCGATTCTATGGCTACACCTTC.

The J gene is TRBJ1-5, the V gene TRBV6-1; D is undetermined. The germline gives CDR1 MNHNS, CDR2 SASEGT. Trimming removed 8 bases at V and 7 bases at J, with 9 bases between. CDR3 length: 11 amino acids. The CDR3 spells CASADYQPQHF. The CDR3 nucleotides are TGTGCCAGCGCGGATTACCAGCCCCAGCATTTT.

This clone was seen a handful of times. The chain has TRBV7-6 and TRBJ1-1; tentatively, D is TRBD1 (6 bases). Trimming shortened V by 1 base and J by 3 bases, and 15 bases separated the two germline ends. CDR1 is SGHVS, CDR2 FNYEAQ, per germline. This CDR3 has 16 amino acids. The DNA for the CDR3 is TGTGCCAGCAGCTTAGTTGGGCGGGGGGCGGACACTGAAGCTTTCTTT. Protein product: CASSLVGRGADTEAFF.

The J gene is TRBJ2-7, the V gene TRBV2; unclear D gene. This CDR3 is built from 14 residues. Trimming removed 3 bases at V and 0 bases at J, with 9 bases between. From germline, CDR1 is SNHLY and CDR2 FYNNEI. As DNA, the CDR3 is TGTGCCAGCAGTGAGGTTAAATACTCCTACGAGCAGTACTTC. Translated, it gives CASSEVKYSYEQYF.

In this sample, this clone turned up a few times. CDR3 loop: CASIQGGYGYTF. CDR3 nucleotide sequence: TGTGCCAGTATTCAGGGGGGCTATGGCTACACCTTC. This chain uses TRBV2 with TRBJ1-2; 7 bases line up with TRBD1. With V trimmed by 9 bases and J by 4 bases, 5 bases remained unmatched. The CDR3 runs to 12 residues. The germline V gene has CDR1 SNHLY and CDR2 FYNNEI.

The gene calls are TRBV6-5 and TRBJ2-7; D perhaps matches TRBD2 (6 bases). The germline V and J ends were trimmed by 7 bases and 2 bases, with 12 bases remaining between them. The CDR3 has 13 amino acids. Germline V gene sequence: CDR1 MNHEY, CDR2 SVGAGI. CDR3 region: CASTGEGTYEQYF. Written as DNA, the CDR3 is TGTGCCAGCACGGGGGAAGGCACCTACGAGCAGTACTTC.

On this clone itself: Other DNA sequences in the same sample also yield this CDR3. V is TRBV4-2 and J is TRBJ1-1; D may be TRBD1 (5 bases). Trimming shortened V by 1 base and J by 5 bases, and 11 bases separated the two germline ends. The germline V gene has CDR1 LGHNA and CDR2 YNFKEQ. The CDR3 length is 14 residues. The CDR3 DNA reads as TGTGCCAGCAGCCAAGGTCCTCGGGGGACTGAAGCTTTCTTT. Translated, it gives CASSQGPRGTEAFF.

The J gene is TRBJ2-1, the V gene TRBV7-6; D not certain. This CDR3 has 15 residues. Between the trimmed V and J ends, which lost 5 bases and 2 bases, there was a span of 13 bases. CDR1 is SGHVS, CDR2 FNYEAQ, per germline. The CDR3 protein is CASSPPGEPYNEQFF. DNA for the CDR3: TGTGCCAGCAGCCCCCCGGGTGAGCCCTACAATGAGCAGTTCTTC. The entire variable domain, with the rest obtained from reference TRBV7-6 and TRBJ2-1, is as follows: GAGVSQSPRYKVTKRGQDVALRCDPISGHVSLYWYRQALGQGPEFLTYFNYEAQQDKSGLPNDRFSAERPEGSISTLTIQRTEQRDSAMYRCASSPPGEPYNEQFFGPGTRLTVL.

This clone has a handful of counts. The chain links TRBV4-1 to TRBJ1-2, with D perhaps TRBD1 (5 bases). Germline lookup yields CDR1 MGHRA and CDR2 YSYEKL. Trimming stripped 3 bases from V and 3 bases from J, with 17 bases between. The CDR3 covers 16 residues. The CDR3 DNA sequence: TGCGCCAGCAGCCACCGCGCGGGGCGCGGGGACTATGGCTACACCTTC. It codes for CASSHRAGRGDYGYTF.

The chain is built from TRBV6-5 and TRBJ1-6; the match to TRBD1 covers 7 bases. V was pared by 8 bases and J by 8 bases, with 9 bases of the junction left unmatched. Germline CDR1 reads MNHEY; CDR2 reads SVGAGI. The CDR3 is made up of 14 amino acids. The CDR3: CASGFGQEDSPLHF. The CDR3 nucleotides are TGTGCCAGCGGGTTCGGACAGGAGGATTCACCCCTCCACTTT.

This chain connects TRBV9 to TRBJ2-3; D may be TRBD1 or TRBD2 (5 bases each). CDR1 and CDR2 from the germline V gene are SGDLS and YYNGEE. This CDR3 has 15 residues. The V end lost 0 bases, the J end lost 3 bases, and 11 bases lay between the germline ends. The CDR3 sequence: CASSVDLWGTDTQYF. The CDR3 nucleotides are TGTGCCAGCAGCGTAGATTTGTGGGGGACAGATACGCAGTATTTT.

The chain couples TRBV5-1 to TRBJ1-2, with TRBD1 matching over 10 bases. CDR3 length: 18 residues. Germline V CDR1 and CDR2: SGHRS, YFSETQ. With V trimmed by 0 bases and J by 4 bases, 12 bases remained unmatched. The CDR3 sequence: CASSLGLPGQGSPYGYTF. CDR3 nucleotide sequence: TGCGCCAGCAGCTTGGGATTACCGGGACAGGGGAGCCCCTATGGCTACACCTTC.

The chain recombines TRBV7-9 with TRBJ2-7; the D call may be TRBD1 or TRBD2 (7 bases each). The CDR3 runs 14 residues. The V end was cut by 5 bases, the J end by 3 bases, with 14 bases between. Per the germline V gene, CDR1 is SEHNR and CDR2 is FQNEAQ (reference sequence). The CDR3 sequence: CASSRQGGSYEQYF. CDR3 DNA sequence: TGTGCCAGCAGCCGACAGGGAGGGAGCTACGAGCAGTACTTC.

The V call is TRBV27, the J call TRBJ1-2; 9 bases agree with TRBD1. Germline CDR1 is MNHEY and CDR2 is SMNVEV (reference sequence). CDR3 length: 15 amino acids. V shed 4 bases, J shed 6 bases, and the junction held 9 bases outside the gene matches. CDR3: CASSWTTTGGDGYTF. CDR3 in DNA: TGTGCCAGCAGTTGGACGACGACAGGGGGGGATGGCTACACCTTC.

A few counts support this clone. The chain recombines TRBV19 with TRBJ2-7; 8 positions match TRBD2. The V gene end was trimmed by 4 bases and the J gene end by 7 bases; junction bases not matched to a gene: 6. Germline V gene sequence: CDR1 LNHDA, CDR2 SQIVND (reference sequence). The CDR3 runs 13 residues. CDR3 sequence reads: CASSTGTRREQYF. CDR3 sequence (DNA): TGTGCCAGTAGTACCGGGACTAGACGTGAGCAGTACTTC. The variable domain in full, completed from reference TRBV19 and TRBJ2-7, reads DGGITQSPKYLFRKEGQNVTLSCEQNLNHDAMYWYRQDPGQGLRLIYYSQIVNDFQKGDIAEGYSVSREKKESFPLTVTSAQKNPTAFYLCASSTGTRREQYFGPGTRLTVT.